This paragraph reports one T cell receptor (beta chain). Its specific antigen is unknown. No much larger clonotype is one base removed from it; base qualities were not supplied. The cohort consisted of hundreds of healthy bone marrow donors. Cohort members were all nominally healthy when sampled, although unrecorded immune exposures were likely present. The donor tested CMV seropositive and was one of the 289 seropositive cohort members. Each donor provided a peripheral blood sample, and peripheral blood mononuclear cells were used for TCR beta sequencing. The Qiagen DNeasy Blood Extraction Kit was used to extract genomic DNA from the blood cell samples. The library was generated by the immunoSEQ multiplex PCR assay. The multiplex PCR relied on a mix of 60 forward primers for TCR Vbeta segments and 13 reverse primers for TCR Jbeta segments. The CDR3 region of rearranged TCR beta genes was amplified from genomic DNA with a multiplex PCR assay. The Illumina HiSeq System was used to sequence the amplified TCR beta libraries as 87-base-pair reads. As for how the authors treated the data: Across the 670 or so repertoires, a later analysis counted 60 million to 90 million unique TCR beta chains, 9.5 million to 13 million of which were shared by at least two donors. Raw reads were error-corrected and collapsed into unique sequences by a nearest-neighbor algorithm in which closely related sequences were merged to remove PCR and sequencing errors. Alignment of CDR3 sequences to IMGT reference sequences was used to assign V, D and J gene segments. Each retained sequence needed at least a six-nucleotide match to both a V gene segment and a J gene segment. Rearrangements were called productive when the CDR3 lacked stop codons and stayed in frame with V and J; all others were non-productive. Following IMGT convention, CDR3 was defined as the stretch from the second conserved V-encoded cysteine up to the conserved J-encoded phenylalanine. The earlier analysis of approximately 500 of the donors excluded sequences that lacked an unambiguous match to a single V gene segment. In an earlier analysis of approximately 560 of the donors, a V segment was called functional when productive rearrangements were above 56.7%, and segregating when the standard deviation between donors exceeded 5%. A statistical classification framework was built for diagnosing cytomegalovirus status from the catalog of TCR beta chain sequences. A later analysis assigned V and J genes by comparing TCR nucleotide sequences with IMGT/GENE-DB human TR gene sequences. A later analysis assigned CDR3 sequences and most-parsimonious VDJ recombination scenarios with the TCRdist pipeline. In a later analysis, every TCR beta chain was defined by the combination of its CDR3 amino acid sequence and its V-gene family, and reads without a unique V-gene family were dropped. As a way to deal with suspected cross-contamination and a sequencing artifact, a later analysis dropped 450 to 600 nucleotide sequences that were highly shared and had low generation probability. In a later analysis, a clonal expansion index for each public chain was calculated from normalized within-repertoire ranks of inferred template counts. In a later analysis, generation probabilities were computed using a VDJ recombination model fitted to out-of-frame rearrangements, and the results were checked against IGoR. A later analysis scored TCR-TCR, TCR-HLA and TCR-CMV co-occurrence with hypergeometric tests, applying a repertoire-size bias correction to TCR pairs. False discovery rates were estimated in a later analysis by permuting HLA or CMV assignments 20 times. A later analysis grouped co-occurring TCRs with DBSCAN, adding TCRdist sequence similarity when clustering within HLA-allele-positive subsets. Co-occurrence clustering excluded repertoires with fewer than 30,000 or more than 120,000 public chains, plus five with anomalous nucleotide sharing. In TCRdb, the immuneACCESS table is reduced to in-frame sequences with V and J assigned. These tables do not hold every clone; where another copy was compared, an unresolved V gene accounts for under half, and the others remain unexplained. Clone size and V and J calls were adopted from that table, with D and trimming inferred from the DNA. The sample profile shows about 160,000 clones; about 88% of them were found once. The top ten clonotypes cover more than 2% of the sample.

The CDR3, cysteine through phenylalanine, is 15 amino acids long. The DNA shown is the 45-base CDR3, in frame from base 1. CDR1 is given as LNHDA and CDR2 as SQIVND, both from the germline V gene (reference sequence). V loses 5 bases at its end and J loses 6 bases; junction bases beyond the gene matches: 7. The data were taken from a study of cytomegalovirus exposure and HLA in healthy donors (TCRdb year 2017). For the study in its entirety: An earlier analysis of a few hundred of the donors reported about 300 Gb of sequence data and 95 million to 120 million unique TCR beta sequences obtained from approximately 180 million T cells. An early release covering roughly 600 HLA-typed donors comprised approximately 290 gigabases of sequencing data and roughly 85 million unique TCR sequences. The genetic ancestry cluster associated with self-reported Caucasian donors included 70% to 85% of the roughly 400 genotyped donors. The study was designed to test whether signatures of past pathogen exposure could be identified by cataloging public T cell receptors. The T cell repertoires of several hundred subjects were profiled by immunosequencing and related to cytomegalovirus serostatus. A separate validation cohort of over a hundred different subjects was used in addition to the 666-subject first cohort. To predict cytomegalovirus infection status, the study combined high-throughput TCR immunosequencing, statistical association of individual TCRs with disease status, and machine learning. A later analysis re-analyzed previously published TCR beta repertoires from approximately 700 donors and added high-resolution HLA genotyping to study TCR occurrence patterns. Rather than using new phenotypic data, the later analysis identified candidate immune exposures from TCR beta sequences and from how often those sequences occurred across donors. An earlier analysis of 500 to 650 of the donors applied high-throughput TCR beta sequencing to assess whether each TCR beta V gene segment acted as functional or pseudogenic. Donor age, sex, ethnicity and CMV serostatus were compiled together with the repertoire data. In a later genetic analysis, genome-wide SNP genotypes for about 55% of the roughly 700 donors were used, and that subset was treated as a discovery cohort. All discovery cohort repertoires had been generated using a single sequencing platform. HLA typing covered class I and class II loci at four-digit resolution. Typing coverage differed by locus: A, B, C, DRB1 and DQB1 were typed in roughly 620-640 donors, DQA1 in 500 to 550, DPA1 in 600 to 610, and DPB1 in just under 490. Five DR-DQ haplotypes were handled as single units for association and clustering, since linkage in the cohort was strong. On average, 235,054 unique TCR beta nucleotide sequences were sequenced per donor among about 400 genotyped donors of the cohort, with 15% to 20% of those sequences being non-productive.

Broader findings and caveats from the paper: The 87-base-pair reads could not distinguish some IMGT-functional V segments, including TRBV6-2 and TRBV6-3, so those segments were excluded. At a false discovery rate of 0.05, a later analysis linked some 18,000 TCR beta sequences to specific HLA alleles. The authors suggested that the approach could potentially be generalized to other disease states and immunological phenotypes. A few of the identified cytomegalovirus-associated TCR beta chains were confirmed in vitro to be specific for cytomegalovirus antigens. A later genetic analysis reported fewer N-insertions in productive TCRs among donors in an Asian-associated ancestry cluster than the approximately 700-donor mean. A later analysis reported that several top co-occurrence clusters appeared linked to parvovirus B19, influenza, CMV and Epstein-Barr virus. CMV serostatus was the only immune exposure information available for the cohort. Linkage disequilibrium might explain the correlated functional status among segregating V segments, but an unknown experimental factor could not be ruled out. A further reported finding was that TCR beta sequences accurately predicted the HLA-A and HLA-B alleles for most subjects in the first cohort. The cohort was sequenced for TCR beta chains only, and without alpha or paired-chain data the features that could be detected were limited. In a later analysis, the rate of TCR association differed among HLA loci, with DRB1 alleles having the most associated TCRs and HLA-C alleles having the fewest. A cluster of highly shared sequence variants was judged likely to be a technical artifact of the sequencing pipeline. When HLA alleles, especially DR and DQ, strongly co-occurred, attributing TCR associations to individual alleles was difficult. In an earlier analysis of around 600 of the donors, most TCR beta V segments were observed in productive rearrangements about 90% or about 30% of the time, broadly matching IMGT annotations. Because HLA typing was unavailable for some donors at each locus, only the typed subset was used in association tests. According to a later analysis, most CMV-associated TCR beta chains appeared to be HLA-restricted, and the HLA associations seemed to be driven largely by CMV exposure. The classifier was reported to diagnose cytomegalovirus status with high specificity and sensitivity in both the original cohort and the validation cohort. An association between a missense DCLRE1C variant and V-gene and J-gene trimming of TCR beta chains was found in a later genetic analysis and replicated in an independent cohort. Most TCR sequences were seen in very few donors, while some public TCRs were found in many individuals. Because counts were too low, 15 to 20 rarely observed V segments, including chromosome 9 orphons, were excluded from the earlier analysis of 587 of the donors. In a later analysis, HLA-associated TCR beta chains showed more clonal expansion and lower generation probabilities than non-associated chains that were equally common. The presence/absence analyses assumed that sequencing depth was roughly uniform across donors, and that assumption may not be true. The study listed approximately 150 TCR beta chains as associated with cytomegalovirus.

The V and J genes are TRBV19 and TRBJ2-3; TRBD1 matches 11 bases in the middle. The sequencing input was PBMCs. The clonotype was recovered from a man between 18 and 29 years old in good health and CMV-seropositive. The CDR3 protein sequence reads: CASSLGQGAMDTQYF. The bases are TGTGCCAGTAGTCTCGGACAGGGGGCGATGGATACGCAGTATTTT.